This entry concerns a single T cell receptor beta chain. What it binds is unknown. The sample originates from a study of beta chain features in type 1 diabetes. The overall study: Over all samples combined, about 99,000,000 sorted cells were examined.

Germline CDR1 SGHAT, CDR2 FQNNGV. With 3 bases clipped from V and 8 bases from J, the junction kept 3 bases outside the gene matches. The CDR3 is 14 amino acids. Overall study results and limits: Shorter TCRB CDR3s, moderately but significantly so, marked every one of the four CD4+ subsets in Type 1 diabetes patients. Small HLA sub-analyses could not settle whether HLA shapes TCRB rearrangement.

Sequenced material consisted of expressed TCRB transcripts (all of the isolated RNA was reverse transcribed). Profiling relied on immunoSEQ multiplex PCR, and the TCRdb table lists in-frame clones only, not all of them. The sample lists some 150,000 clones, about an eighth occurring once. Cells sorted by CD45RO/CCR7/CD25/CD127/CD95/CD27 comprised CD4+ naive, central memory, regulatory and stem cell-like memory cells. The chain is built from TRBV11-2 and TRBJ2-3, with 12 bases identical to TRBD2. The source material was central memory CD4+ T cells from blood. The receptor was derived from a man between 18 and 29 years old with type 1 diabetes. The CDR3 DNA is TGTGCCAGCAGCTTCGGACTAGCGGGGAGTACGCAGTATTTT. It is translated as CASSFGLAGSTQYF.